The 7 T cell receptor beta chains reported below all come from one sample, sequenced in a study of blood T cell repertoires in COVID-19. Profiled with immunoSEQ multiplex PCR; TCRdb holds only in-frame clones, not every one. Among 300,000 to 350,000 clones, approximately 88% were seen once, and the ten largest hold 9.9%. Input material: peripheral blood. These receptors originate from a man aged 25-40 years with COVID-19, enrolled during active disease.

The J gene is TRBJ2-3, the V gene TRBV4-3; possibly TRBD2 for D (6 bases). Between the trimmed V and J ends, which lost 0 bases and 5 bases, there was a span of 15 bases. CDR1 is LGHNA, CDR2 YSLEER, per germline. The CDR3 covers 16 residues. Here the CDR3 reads CASSQDRRGFGDTQYF. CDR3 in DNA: TGCGCCAGCAGCCAAGATAGGAGGGGTTTTGGAGATACGCAGTATTTT.

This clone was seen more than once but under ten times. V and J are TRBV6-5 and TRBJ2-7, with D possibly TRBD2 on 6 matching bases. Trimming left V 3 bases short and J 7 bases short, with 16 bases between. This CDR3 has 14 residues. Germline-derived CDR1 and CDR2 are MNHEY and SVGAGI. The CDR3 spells CASSYLAIKGEQYF. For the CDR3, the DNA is TGTGCCAGCAGTTATCTAGCGATCAAGGGAGAGCAGTACTTC.

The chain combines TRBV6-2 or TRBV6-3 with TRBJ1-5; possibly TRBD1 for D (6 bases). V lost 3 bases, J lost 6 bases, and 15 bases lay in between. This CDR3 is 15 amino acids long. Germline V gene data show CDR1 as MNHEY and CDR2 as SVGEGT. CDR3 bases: TGTGCCAGCAGTTATGCTCAGGGGATAAGTCAGCCCCAGCATTTT. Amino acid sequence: CASSYAQGISQPQHF.

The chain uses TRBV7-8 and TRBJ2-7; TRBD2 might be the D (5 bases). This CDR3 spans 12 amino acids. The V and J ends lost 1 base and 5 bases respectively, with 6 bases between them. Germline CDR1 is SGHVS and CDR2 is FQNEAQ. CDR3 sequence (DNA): TGTGCCAGCAGCTTAGACGGGGACGAGCAGTACTTC. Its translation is CASSLDGDEQYF.

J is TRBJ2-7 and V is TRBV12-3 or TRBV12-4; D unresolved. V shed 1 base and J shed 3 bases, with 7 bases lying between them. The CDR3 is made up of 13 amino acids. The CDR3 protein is CASSLVIYYEQYF. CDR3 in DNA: TGTGCCAGCAGTTTAGTGATCTACTACGAGCAGTACTTC.

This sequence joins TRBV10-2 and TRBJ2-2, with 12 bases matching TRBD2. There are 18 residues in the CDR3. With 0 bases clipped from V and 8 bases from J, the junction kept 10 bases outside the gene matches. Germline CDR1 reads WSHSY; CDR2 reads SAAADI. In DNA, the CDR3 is TGCGCCAGCAGTGAGTCCCTAGCGGGAGGGCCGTCCGGTGGGGAGCTGTTTTTT. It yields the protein CASSESLAGGPSGGELFF.

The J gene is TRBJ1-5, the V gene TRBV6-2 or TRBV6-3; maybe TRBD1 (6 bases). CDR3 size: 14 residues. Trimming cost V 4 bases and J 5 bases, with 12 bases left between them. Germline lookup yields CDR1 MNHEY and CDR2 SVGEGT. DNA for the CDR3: TGTGCCAGCAGTTCCGGACAGATCTATCAGCCCCAGCATTTT. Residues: CASSSGQIYQPQHF.